This T cell receptor (beta chain) was obtained from a study of shared clonotypes between healthy human individuals. This CDR3 is built from 14 residues. Trimming stripped 3 bases from V and 8 bases from J, with 16 bases between. Germline V gives CDR1 MNHEY, CDR2 SMNVEV (reference sequence). Sequencing was performed with immunoSEQ multiplex PCR; in TCRdb, only in-frame clones are kept and a portion is missing. The repertoire holds about 2,100,000 clones, more than 85% seen once, with 1.5% to 2% in the top ten. Naive CD8 cells, CD45RO-negative and positively selected for CCR7, excluded terminally differentiated effector memory CD45RA+ cells. All donors qualified as healthy HIV-negative adults and had experienced no recent acute infections or vaccinations.

Sequenced: naive CD8+ T cells from PBMCs. The J gene is TRBJ1-2, the V gene TRBV27; D is unclear. This clonotype was sampled from a man younger than 30 in good health. Some clones in this sample may be carry-over from other donors' samples. The CDR3 region is CASSFSWGGNGYTF. As DNA, the CDR3 is TGTGCCAGCAGTTTCAGCTGGGGAGGGAACGGCTACACCTTC.